This T cell receptor beta chain appears in the sequencing data of a study of tumor-infiltrating lymphocytes in primary liver carcinoma. From germline, CDR1 is LNHDA and CDR2 SQIVND (reference sequence). The V end was cut by 6 bases, the J end by 0 bases, with 8 bases between. CDR3 length: 13 residues. From unsorted bulk tissue weighing about 20-32 mg, DNA and RNA were co-extracted. The investigators made TCR beta cDNA from about 500 ng total RNA, using a constant-region primer. TCR beta libraries came from three nested multiplex PCR rounds using slightly modified ARM-PCR. Amplification in the first two PCR rounds was performed using TRBV1-TRBV30 forward primers and a C-beta reverse primer for 10 cycles each. TCRdb analysed the multiplex PCR reads with MiXCR anew, one entry per CDR3 protein. Among roughly 91,000 distinct CDR3 sequences listed, over 55% were seen once. This clonotype was seen many times.

The chain employs TRBV19 and TRBJ1-1, with D unclear. Sequencing was performed on liver tumor tissue from sampling region 5. Subset denoted: tumor region T5, tumor centre. The source of this sequence is a woman aged 55-75 years with primary liver carcinoma and hepatitis B virus infection. This CDR3 reads CASREDLNTEAFF. The CDR3 region has the DNA TGTGCCAGTAGGGAGGACCTGAACACTGAAGCTTTCTTT.